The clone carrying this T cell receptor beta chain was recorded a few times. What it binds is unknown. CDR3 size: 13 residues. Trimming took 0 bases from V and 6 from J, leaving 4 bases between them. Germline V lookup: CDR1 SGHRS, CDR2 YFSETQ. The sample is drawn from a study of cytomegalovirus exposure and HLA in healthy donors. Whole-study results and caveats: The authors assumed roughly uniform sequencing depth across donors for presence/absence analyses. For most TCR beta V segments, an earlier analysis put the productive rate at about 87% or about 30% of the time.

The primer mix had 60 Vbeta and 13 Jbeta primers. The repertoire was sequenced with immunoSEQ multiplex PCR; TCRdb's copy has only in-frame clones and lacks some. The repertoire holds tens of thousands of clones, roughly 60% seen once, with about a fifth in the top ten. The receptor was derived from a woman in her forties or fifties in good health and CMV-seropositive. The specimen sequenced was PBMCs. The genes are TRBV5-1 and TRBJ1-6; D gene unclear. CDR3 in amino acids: CASSLAGNSPLHF. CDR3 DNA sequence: TGCGCCAGCAGCTTGGCCGGTAATTCACCCCTCCACTTT.